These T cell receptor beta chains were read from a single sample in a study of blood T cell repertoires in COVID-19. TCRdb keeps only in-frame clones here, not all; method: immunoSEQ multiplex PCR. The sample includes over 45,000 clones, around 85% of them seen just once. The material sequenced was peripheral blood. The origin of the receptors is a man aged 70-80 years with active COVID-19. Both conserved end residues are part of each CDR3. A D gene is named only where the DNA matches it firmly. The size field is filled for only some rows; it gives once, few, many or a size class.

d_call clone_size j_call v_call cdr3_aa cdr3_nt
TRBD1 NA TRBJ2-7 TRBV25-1 CASSEPDRGHPEQYF TGTGCCAGCAGTGAACCGGACAGGGGGCACCCCGAGCAGTACTTC
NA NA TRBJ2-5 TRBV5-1 CASSYAGLQETQYF TGCGCCAGCAGCTACGCGGGACTCCAAGAGACCCAGTACTTC
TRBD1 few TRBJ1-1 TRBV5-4 CASSPSTGVNTEAFF TGTGCCAGCAGCCCGTCGACAGGGGTGAACACTGAAGCTTTCTTT
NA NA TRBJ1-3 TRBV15 CATSGGQHSGNTIYF TGTGCCACCAGCGGGGGCCAACACTCTGGAAACACCATATATTTT
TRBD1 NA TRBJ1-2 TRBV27 CASRLQGAHGYTF TGTGCCAGCAGGCTACAGGGGGCGCACGGCTACACCTTC
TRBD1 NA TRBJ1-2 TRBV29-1 CSVGDSYGYTF TGCAGCGTGGGGGACAGCTATGGCTACACCTTC
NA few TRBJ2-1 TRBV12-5 CASGRASGRGSYNEQFF TGTGCTAGTGGCCGCGCCTCGGGGCGGGGCTCCTACAATGAGCAGTTCTTC
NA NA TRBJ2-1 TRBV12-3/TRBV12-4 CASRSRDFQFF TGTGCCAGCAGATCGAGGGACTTTCAGTTCTTC
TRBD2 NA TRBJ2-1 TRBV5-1 CASSRQTSGTNNEQFF TGCGCCAGCAGCAGACAGACTAGCGGCACTAACAATGAGCAGTTCTTC
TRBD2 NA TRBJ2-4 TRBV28 CASRVAGGQAKNIQYF TGTGCCAGCAGGGTAGCGGGAGGGCAAGCCAAAAACATTCAGTACTTC
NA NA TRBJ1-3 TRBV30 CAWSVFRLNTIYF TGTGCCTGGAGTGTATTCAGGTTAAACACCATATATTTT
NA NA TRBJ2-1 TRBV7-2 CASTSPPGGVRQYNEQFF TGTGCCAGCACCTCCCCCCCCGGGGGAGTAAGGCAGTACAATGAGCAGTTCTTC
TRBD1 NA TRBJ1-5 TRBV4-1 CASSPGTGRQPQHF TGCGCCAGCAGCCCCGGGACAGGGAGACAGCCCCAGCATTTT
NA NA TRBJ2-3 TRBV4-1 CASSRSPGNTQYF TGCGCCAGCAGCCGGTCACCCGGGAATACGCAGTATTTT
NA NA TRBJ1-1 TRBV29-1 CSAGGGRNTEAFF TGCAGCGCCGGCGGGGGGCGGAACACTGAAGCTTTCTTT
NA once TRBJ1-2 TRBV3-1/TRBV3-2 CATRSSNYGYTF TGTGCCACCAGATCTTCGAACTATGGCTACACCTTC
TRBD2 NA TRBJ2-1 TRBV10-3 CATESTSGKGDNEQFF TGTGCCACCGAAAGCACTAGCGGGAAGGGGGACAATGAGCAGTTCTTC
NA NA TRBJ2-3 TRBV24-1 CATSDGVGGGTDTQYF TGTGCCACCAGTGATGGCGTTGGAGGGGGCACAGATACGCAGTATTTT
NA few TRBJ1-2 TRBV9 CASSVEPNPRGYGYTF TGTGCCAGCAGCGTAGAGCCCAACCCCCGGGGATATGGCTACACCTTC
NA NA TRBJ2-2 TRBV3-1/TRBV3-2 CASSRAGELFF TGTGCCAGCAGTCGAGCCGGGGAGCTGTTTTTT
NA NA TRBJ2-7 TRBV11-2 CASSLEVSSYEQYF TGTGCCAGCAGCTTAGAGGTTAGTTCCTACGAGCAGTACTTC
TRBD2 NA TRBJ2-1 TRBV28 CASSSASGSSVDEQFF TGTGCCAGCAGTTCCGCTAGCGGGAGTAGTGTAGATGAGCAGTTCTTC
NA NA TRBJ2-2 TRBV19 CASSIAQGYTGELFF TGTGCCAGTAGTATAGCGCAGGGGTACACCGGGGAGCTGTTTTTT
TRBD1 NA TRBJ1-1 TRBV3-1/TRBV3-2 CASSPLEGQGARVNTEAFF TGTGCCAGCAGCCCGTTAGAGGGACAGGGGGCGAGGGTGAACACTGAAGCTTTCTTT